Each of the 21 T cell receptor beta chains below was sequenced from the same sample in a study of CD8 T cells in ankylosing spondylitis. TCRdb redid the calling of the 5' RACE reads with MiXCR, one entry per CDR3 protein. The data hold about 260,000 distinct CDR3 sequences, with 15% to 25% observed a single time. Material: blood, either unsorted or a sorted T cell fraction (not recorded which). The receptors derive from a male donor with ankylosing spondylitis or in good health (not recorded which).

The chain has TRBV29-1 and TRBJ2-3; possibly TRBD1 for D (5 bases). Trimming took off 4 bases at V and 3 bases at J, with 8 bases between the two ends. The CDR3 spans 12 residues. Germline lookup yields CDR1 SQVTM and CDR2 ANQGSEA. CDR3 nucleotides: TGCAGCGTTGGTAGGGGAACAGATACGCAGTATTTT. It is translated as CSVGRGTDTQYF.

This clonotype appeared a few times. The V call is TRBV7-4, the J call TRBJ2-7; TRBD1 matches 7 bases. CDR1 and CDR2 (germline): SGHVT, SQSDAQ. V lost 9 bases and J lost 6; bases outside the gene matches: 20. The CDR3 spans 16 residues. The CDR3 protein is CARIQNDRDSVSEQYV. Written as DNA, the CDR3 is TGTGCCAGGATTCAAAACGACAGGGATTCGGTTAGCGAGCAGTACGTC.

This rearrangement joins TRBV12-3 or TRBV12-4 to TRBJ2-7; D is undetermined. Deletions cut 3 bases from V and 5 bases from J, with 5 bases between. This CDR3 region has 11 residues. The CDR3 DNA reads TGTGCCAGCAGTTTGGGTCACGAGCAGTACGTC. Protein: CASSLGHEQYV.

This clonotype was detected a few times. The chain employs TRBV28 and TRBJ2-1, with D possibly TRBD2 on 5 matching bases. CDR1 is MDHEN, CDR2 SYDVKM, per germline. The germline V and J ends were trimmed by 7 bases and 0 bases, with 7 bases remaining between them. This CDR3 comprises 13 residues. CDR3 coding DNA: TGTGCCAGCAAGGCGGGCTCCTACAATGAGCAGTTCTTC. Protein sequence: CASKAGSYNEQFF.

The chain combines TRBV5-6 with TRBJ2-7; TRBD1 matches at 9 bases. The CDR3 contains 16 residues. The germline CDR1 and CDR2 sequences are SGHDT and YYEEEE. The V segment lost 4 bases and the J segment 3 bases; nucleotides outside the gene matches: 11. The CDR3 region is CASSLTGTGTLYEQYV. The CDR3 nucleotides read TGTGCCAGCAGCCTAACCGGGACAGGGACCCTCTACGAGCAGTACGTC.

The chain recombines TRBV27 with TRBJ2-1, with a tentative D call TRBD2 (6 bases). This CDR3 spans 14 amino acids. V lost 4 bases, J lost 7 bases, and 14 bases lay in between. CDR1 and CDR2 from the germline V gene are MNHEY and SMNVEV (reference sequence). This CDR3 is CASSWGDSLNEQFF. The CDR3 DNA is TGTGCCAGCAGTTGGGGGGACTCCCTTAATGAGCAGTTCTTC.

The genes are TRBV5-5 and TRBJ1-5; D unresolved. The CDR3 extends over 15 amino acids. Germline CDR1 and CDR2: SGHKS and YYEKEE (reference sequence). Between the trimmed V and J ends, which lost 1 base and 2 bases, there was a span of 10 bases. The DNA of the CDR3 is TGTGCCAGCAGCTTGTTAAACAGCCGCAATCAGCCCCAGCATTTT. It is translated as CASSLLNSRNQPQHF.

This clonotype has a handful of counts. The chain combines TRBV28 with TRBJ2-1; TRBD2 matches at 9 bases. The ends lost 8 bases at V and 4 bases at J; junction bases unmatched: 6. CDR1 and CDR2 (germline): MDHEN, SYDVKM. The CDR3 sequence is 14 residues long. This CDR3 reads CASLSGSLYNEQFF. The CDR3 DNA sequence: TGTGCCAGCCTTAGCGGGAGCCTGTACAATGAGCAGTTCTTC.

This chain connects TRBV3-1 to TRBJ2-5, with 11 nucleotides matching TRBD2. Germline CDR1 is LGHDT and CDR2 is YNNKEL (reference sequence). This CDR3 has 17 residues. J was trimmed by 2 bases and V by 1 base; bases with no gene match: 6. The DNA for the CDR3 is TGTGCCAGCAGCCAAGGTCTAGCGGGGGGTGAGCAAGAGACCCAGTACTTC. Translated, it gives CASSQGLAGGEQETQYF.

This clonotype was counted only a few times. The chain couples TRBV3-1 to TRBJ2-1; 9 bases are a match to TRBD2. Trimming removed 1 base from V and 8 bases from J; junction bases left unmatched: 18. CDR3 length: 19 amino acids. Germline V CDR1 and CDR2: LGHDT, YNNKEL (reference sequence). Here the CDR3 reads CASSQGVILAGVSVDEQFF. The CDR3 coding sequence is TGTGCCAGCAGCCAAGGAGTTATTTTAGCGGGGGTTAGCGTGGATGAGCAGTTCTTC.

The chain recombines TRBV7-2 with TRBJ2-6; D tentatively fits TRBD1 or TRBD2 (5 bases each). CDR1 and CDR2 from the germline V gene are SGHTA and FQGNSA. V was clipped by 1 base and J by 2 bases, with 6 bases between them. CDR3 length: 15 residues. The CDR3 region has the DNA TGTGCCAGCAGCTTAGAGGGACCTGGGGCCAACGTCCTGACTTTC. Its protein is CASSLEGPGANVLTF.

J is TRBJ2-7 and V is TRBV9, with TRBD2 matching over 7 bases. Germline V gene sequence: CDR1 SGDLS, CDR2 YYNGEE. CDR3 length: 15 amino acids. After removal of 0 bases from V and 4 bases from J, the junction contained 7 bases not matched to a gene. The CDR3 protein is CASSVGWSSGYEQYV. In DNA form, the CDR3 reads TGTGCCAGCAGCGTAGGTTGGTCTAGCGGATACGAGCAGTACGTC.

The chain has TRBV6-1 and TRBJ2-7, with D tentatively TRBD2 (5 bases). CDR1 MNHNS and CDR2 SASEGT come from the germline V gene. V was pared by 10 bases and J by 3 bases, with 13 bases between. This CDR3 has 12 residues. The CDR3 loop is CATRGEGYEQYV. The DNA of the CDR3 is TGTGCCACCCGGGGAGAGGGCTACGAGCAGTACGTC.

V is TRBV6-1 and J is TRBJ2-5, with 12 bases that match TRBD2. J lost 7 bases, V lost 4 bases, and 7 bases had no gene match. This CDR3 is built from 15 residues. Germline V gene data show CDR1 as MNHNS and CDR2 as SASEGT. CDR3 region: CASSASGGDFGTQYF. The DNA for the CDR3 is TGTGCCAGCAGTGCTAGCGGGGGGGATTTCGGGACCCAGTACTTC.

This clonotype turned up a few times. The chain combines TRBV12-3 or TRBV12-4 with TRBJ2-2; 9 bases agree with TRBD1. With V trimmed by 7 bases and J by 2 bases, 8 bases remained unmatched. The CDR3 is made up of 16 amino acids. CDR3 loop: CASNLDRGHNTGELFF. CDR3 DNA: TGTGCCAGCAATCTGGACAGGGGACATAACACCGGGGAGCTGTTTTTT.

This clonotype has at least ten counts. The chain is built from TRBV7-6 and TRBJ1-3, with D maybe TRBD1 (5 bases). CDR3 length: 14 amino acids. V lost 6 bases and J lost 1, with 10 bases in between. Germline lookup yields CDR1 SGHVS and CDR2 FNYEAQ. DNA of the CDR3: TGTGCCAGCAGACAGGACATTTCTGGAAACACCATATATTTT. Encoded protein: CASRQDISGNTIYF.

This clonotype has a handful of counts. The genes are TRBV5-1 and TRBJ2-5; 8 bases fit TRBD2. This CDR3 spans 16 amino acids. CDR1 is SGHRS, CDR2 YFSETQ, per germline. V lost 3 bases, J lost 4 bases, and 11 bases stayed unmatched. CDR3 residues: CASSSAPREAVETQYF. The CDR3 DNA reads TGCGCCAGCAGCTCCGCCCCGCGGGAGGCCGTAGAGACCCAGTACTTC.

The CDR3 loop is CSARTGQTQFTSPLHF. Here the CDR3 DNA reads TGCAGTGCTAGGACAGGTCAAACCCAATTCACCTCACCCCTCCACTTT. This rearrangement joins TRBV20-1 to TRBJ1-6, with D possibly being TRBD1 (6 bases). Germline V gene data show CDR1 as DFQATT and CDR2 as SNEGSKA (reference sequence). V was clipped by 3 bases and J by 10 bases, with 22 bases between them. This CDR3 is built from 16 residues.

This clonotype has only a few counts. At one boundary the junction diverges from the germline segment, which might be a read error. CDR3: CASREGDRALHF. In DNA, the CDR3 is TGTGCCAGCAGGGAAGGGGACAGGGCGTTGCATTTT. The chain couples TRBV6-1 to TRBJ1-5; 9 nucleotides align to TRBD1. CDR1 is MNHNS, CDR2 SASEGT, per germline. This CDR3 region has 12 residues.

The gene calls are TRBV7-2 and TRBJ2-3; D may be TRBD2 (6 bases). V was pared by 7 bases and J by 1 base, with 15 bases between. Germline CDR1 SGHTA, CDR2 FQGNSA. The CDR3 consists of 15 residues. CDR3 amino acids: CASNLGRWGTDTQYF. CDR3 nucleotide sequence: TGTGCCAGCAACTTGGGGAGGTGGGGCACAGATACGCAGTATTTT.

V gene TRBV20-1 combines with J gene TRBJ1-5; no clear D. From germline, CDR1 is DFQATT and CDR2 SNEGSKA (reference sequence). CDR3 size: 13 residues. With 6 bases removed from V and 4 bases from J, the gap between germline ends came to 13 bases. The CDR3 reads CSAAIPRNQPQHF. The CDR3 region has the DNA TGCAGTGCCGCGATACCCCGGAATCAGCCCCAGCATTTT.